These 16 T cell receptor beta chains originate from one sample sequenced in a study of OX40 agonist ivuxolimab in advanced cancers. This table comes from immunoSEQ multiplex PCR, and its TCRdb copy is limited to in-frame clones, with some not included. The repertoire consists of about 76,000 clones, with approximately 83% occurring once and the leading ten covering about 6%. The source was CD4+ or CD8+ T cells sorted from blood, collected in a trial of the OX40 agonist ivuxolimab. The receptors were sampled from an adult with an advanced solid tumor such as melanoma, head and neck, liver or kidney cancer.

The chain is built from TRBV19 and TRBJ2-2, with 9 bases fitting TRBD1. This CDR3 is 16 amino acids long. CDR1 is LNHDA, CDR2 SQIVND, per germline (reference sequence). V lost 5 bases to trimming and J lost 3 bases; unmatched junction nucleotides: 7. In DNA, the CDR3 is TGTGCCAGTAGTGCTACAGGGGGCAGGGACACCGGGGAGCTGTTTTTT. Its protein is CASSATGGRDTGELFF.

The V call is TRBV10-3, the J call TRBJ2-5; 7 bases are shared with TRBD1. V lost 6 bases, J lost 2 bases, and 6 bases stayed unmatched. The germline CDR1 and CDR2 sequences are ENHRY and SYGVKD. CDR3 length: 14 residues. CDR3 residues: CAISAGTVQETQYF. CDR3 bases: TGTGCCATCAGCGCAGGGACAGTACAAGAGACCCAGTACTTC.

The chain couples TRBV5-1 to TRBJ1-1, with D uncertain. V was pared by 0 bases and J by 8 bases, with 14 bases between. CDR1 SGHRS and CDR2 YFSETQ come from the germline V gene. The CDR3 is 14 amino acids. The CDR3 coding sequence is TGCGCCAGCAGCTTGGCCGGGCCTACAAACGAAGCTTTCTTT. Protein: CASSLAGPTNEAFF.

In this sample, this clone turned up a few times. This chain connects TRBV7-9 to TRBJ2-1, with TRBD2 matching over 10 bases. Germline values: CDR1 SEHNR, CDR2 FQNEAQ (reference sequence). The CDR3 loop spans 17 amino acids. V was pared by 1 base and J by 6 bases, with 9 bases of the junction left unmatched. This CDR3 reads CASSLGSSGRQGNEQFF. CDR3 in DNA: TGTGCCAGCAGCTTAGGTTCTAGCGGGAGACAGGGCAATGAGCAGTTCTTC.

This sequence joins TRBV6-1 and TRBJ1-1; D ambiguous. The germline V gene encodes CDR1 MNHNS and CDR2 SASEGT. The CDR3 runs to 14 residues. V was trimmed by 8 bases and J by 5 bases, leaving 18 bases between them. The CDR3 sequence is CASLPGIIGTEAFF. For the CDR3, the DNA is TGTGCCAGCCTTCCTGGGATCATTGGTACTGAAGCTTTCTTT.

The chain links TRBV9 to TRBJ2-2; 12 bases map to TRBD2. This CDR3 comprises 15 residues. With 4 bases clipped from V and 5 bases from J, the junction kept 3 bases outside the gene matches. Germline V gene sequence: CDR1 SGDLS, CDR2 YYNGEE. CDR3 coding DNA: TGTGCCAGCAGCACCGGACTAGCGGGAACCGGGGAGCTGTTTTTT. Translating it yields CASSTGLAGTGELFF. Drawing the rest from reference TRBV9 and TRBJ2-2, the complete variable domain is DSGVTQTPKHLITATGQRVTLRCSPRSGDLSVYWYQQSLDQGLQFLIQYYNGEERAKGNILERFSAQQFPDLHSELNLSSLELGDSALYFCASSTGLAGTGELFFGEGSRLTVL.

The rearrangement links TRBV18 to TRBJ2-2, with TRBD2 identical over 9 bases. J lost 2 bases, V lost 6 bases, and 7 bases had no gene match. The CDR3 length is 16 residues. Germline V gene lookup returns CDR1 KGHSH and CDR2 LQKENI. The CDR3 DNA follows: TGTGCCAGCTCCCTTAGCGGGGGCCCTAACACCGGGGAGCTGTTTTTT. This codes for CASSLSGGPNTGELFF.

This clone was detected once. The J gene is TRBJ1-1, the V gene TRBV9; tentatively, D is TRBD1 (5 bases). The V and J ends lost 4 bases and 3 bases respectively, with 16 bases between them. Germline loops: CDR1 SGDLS, CDR2 YYNGEE. The CDR3 has 15 residues. CDR3 sequence reads: CASSPWDAGHTEAFF. CDR3 DNA sequence: TGTGCCAGCAGCCCATGGGACGCCGGACACACTGAAGCTTTCTTT.

The CDR3: CASSPTPSTDTQYF. For the CDR3, the DNA is TGTGCCAGCTCACCAACCCCGAGCACAGATACGCAGTATTTT. J is TRBJ2-3 and V is TRBV18; D unresolved. Germline CDR1 reads KGHSH; CDR2 reads LQKENI. Trimming removed 2 bases from V and 0 bases from J, with 6 bases in between. The CDR3 consists of 14 residues.

The rearrangement links TRBV7-2 to TRBJ1-2; unclear D gene. V was shortened by 5 bases and J by 3 bases, with 10 bases between the two germline ends. This CDR3 contains 13 residues. Per the germline V gene, CDR1 is SGHTA and CDR2 is FQGNSA. Written as DNA, the CDR3 is TGTGCCAGCAGCGCCGGGGTAGACTATGGCTACACCTTC. Encoded protein: CASSAGVDYGYTF.

V and J are TRBV4-1 and TRBJ2-1, with unresolved D. Germline CDR1 is MGHRA and CDR2 is YSYEKL. V was cut by 1 base and J by 0 bases, with 7 bases left in between. CDR3 length: 15 residues. CDR3 bases: TGCGCCAGCAGCCAAGGGCGGAGCTCCTACAATGAGCAGTTCTTC. It is translated as CASSQGRSSYNEQFF.

The V and J genes are TRBV4-3 and TRBJ2-4; D perhaps matches TRBD2 (5 bases). V dropped 0 bases and J dropped 7 bases, with 19 bases sitting between them. Germline values: CDR1 LGHNA, CDR2 YSLEER. The CDR3 consists of 17 residues. The CDR3 reads CASSQDTRASDGNIQYF. CDR3 in DNA: TGCGCCAGCAGCCAAGATACGAGGGCATCTGACGGGAACATTCAGTACTTC.

Remarks on this clone: Its ends do not fully match the called genes, so a read error is possible. V gene TRBV7-3 combines with J gene TRBJ1-2; no reliable D call. Germline CDR1 is SGHTA and CDR2 is FQGTGA. CDR3 size: 14 residues. The CDR3 here is CTSSSPNEGYGYTF. The CDR3 DNA reads as TGTACCAGCAGCTCCCCGAACGAGGGCTATGGCTACACCTTC.

The rearrangement uses TRBV5-1 and TRBJ1-1; the D gene is possibly TRBD1 (6 bases). The CDR3 loop spans 18 amino acids. Germline V gene data show CDR1 as SGHRS and CDR2 as YFSETQ. V was pared by 4 bases and J by 1 base, with 23 bases between. The CDR3 region is CASSPLRGERRGNTEAFF. In DNA, the CDR3 is TGCGCCAGCAGCCCCCTGAGGGGAGAGCGCAGGGGGAACACTGAAGCTTTCTTT.

This clone showed up just once. The chain recombines TRBV28 with TRBJ2-2; D tentatively fits TRBD1 or TRBD2 (6 bases each). CDR1 is MDHEN and CDR2 is SYDVKM in the germline V gene. The CDR3 spans 15 residues. The germline V and J ends were trimmed by 3 bases and 2 bases, with 10 bases remaining between them. The CDR3 DNA follows: TGTGCCAGCAGTTTTAGGGGGGACAACACCGGGGAGCTGTTTTTT. Translation gives CASSFRGDNTGELFF.

The chain links TRBV19 to TRBJ2-1; perhaps TRBD2 as D (7 bases). V was shortened by 4 bases and J by 2 bases, with 15 bases between the two germline ends. Germline V lookup: CDR1 LNHDA, CDR2 SQIVND (reference sequence). The CDR3 runs 16 residues. The CDR3 reads CASSKSGGQTYNEQFF. CDR3 DNA sequence: TGTGCCAGTAGTAAATCGGGGGGCCAGACCTACAATGAGCAGTTCTTC.